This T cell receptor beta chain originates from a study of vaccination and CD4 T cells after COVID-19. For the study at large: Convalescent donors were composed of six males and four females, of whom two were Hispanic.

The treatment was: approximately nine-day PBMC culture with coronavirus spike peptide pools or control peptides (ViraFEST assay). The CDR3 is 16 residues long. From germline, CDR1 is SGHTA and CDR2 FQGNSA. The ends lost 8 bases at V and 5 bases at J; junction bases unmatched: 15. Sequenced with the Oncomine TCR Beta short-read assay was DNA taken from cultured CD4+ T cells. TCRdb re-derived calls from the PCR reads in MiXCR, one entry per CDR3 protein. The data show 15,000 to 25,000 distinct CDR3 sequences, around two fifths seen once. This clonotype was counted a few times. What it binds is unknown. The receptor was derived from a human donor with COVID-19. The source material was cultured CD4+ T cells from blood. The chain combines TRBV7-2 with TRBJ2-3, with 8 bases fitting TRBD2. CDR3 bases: TGTGCCAGCTCCCACCCTCCGGGGGGGCGCGGAGATACGCAGTATTTT. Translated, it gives CASSHPPGGRGDTQYF.